One sample yielded the 2 T cell receptor beta chains listed below, sequenced in a study of OX40 agonist ivuxolimab in advanced cancers. Data came from immunoSEQ multiplex PCR; TCRdb stores just in-frame clones and leaves some out. In the table there are over 55,000 clones, over 75% of which are singletons. Specimen: CD4+ or CD8+ T cells sorted from blood, collected in a trial of the OX40 agonist ivuxolimab. The source of these receptors is an adult with an advanced solid tumor such as melanoma, head and neck, liver or kidney cancer.

This chain connects TRBV19 to TRBJ2-7; D unresolved. Germline V gene data show CDR1 as LNHDA and CDR2 as SQIVND (reference sequence). Deletions cut 1 base from V and 4 bases from J, with 5 bases between. The CDR3 runs 12 residues. CDR3 nucleotides: TGTGCCAGTAGTATAGGTGGTTACGAGCAGTACTTC. Protein product: CASSIGGYEQYF.

V is TRBV5-8 and J is TRBJ2-1; the D gene could be TRBD1 or TRBD2 (5 bases each). Trimming removed 4 bases from V and 4 bases from J, with 21 bases in between. The V gene's germline CDR1 is SGHTS and CDR2 YDEGEE. This CDR3 comprises 17 residues. CDR3 region: CASSAPGDDLTYNEQFF. The CDR3 coding sequence is TGTGCCAGCAGCGCCCCCGGGGACGACTTAACTTACAATGAGCAGTTCTTC.